A selection of T cell receptor beta chains follows, all from one sample in a study of T cells in localized non-small cell lung cancer. TCRdb's table, derived via immunoSEQ multiplex PCR, lists solely in-frame clones and lacks some. The sample lists approximately 30,000 clones, approximately 91% occurring once. The sample was peripheral blood, taken before any cancer treatment. Receptors originate from a woman between 40 and 69 years old with stage I lung adenocarcinoma. Both conserved end residues are part of each CDR3. The D gene is left open where the match is weak. Some rows have no size entry. The others give once, few or many, or a class for an expanded clone.

TRBD1	once	TRBV15	TRBJ2-2	CATSEFTGGAGTGELFF	TGTGCCACCTCTGAGTTCACAGGGGGCGCAGGTACCGGGGAGCTGTTTTTT
TRBD2	-	TRBV19	TRBJ2-3	CASSPRPGGSDTQYF	TGTGCCAGTAGTCCCCGTCCCGGGGGGTCAGATACGCAGTATTTT
-	-	TRBV29-1	TRBJ2-7	CSVGAGGWHEQYF	TGCAGCGTTGGGGCGGGCGGGTGGCACGAGCAGTACTTC
-	-	TRBV6-5	TRBJ1-1	CASTGQFNTEAFF	TGTGCCAGCACTGGACAGTTTAACACTGAAGCTTTCTTT
-	-	TRBV7-8	TRBJ2-5	CASTEGQAGTQYF	TGTGCCAGCACCGAGGGGCAGGCAGGGACCCAGTACTTC
-	-	TRBV4-1	TRBJ2-7	CASSQDLGNSYEQYF	TGCGCCAGCAGCCAAGATCTCGGGAATTCCTACGAGCAGTACTTC
TRBD1	-	TRBV9	TRBJ1-2	CASSPRQGAYYGYTF	TGTGCCAGCAGCCCCCGACAGGGGGCTTACTATGGCTACACCTTC
-	-	TRBV18	TRBJ1-5	CASSLGDLQGWNQPQHF	TGTGCCAGCTCATTAGGGGATCTCCAGGGGTGGAATCAGCCCCAGCATTTT
TRBD1	-	TRBV15	TRBJ1-4	CATSRPRAGGGEKLFF	TGTGCCACCAGCAGACCTCGGGCAGGGGGCGGTGAAAAACTGTTTTTT
TRBD2	-	TRBV27	TRBJ2-1	CASSLSGTSGRYNEQFF	TGTGCCAGCAGTTTATCAGGAACTAGCGGGAGATACAATGAGCAGTTCTTC
-	-	TRBV5-8	TRBJ1-3	CASSYWGLLSSGNTIYF	TGTGCCAGCAGCTATTGGGGACTTCTGAGCTCTGGAAACACCATATATTTT
TRBD1	-	TRBV19	TRBJ2-3	CASRGTGTYLSTDTQYF	TGTGCCAGTAGGGGGACAGGGACCTACCTTAGCACAGATACGCAGTATTTT
-	-	TRBV10-3	TRBJ1-3	CAIKPGRVWSGNTIYF	TGTGCCATCAAACCCGGTAGGGTCTGGTCTGGAAACACCATATATTTT
-	-	TRBV29-1	TRBJ2-1	CSVEDRLEVGDEQFF	TGCAGCGTTGAAGATAGGCTAGAAGTTGGCGATGAGCAGTTCTTC
-	-	TRBV7-9	TRBJ2-2	CASSPGLFF	TGTGCCAGCAGTCCGGGGCTGTTTTTT
-	-	TRBV4-3	TRBJ1-5	CASSQGIGGTSQPQHF	TGCGCCAGCAGCCAAGGAATAGGGGGGACGTCTCAGCCCCAGCATTTT
TRBD1	-	TRBV18	TRBJ1-3	CASSPPGQGRLSGNTIYF	TGTGCCAGCTCACCACCGGGACAGGGAAGATTGTCTGGAAACACCATATATTTT
-	-	TRBV2	TRBJ1-1	CASSREAVEAFF	TGTGCCAGCAGCCGGGAGGCCGTAGAAGCTTTCTTT
-	-	TRBV2	TRBJ2-2	CASTRAGGSMNTGELFF	TGTGCCAGCACCCGGGCCGGGGGCTCCATGAACACCGGGGAGCTGTTTTTT
-	-	TRBV6-1	TRBJ1-5	CASHLRISNQPQHF	TGTGCCAGCCACCTAAGAATTAGCAATCAGCCCCAGCATTTT
-	-	TRBV7-9	TRBJ1-2	CASSFTLTDPYGYTF	TGTGCCAGCAGCTTTACCCTGACGGATCCTTATGGCTACACCTTC
-	-	TRBV5-4	TRBJ2-7	CASSLEGTSYEQYF	TGTGCCAGCAGCTTGGAAGGTACCTCCTACGAGCAGTACTTC
-	-	TRBV11-2	TRBJ1-1	CASSPRGGNTEAFF	TGTGCCAGCAGCCCTAGGGGGGGGAACACTGAAGCTTTCTTT
TRBD2	-	TRBV6-5	TRBJ2-5	CASSYSGRAETQYF	TGTGCCAGCAGTTACTCGGGGAGGGCGGAGACCCAGTACTTC
-	-	TRBV5-1	TRBJ2-1	CASSGDTGYNEQFF	TGCGCCAGCAGCGGAGACACAGGCTACAATGAGCAGTTCTTC
-	-	TRBV11-3	TRBJ1-3	CASSLDQSLSGNTIYF	TGTGCCAGCAGCTTAGATCAGAGCCTCTCTGGAAACACCATATATTTT
TRBD1	-	TRBV5-1	TRBJ1-1	CASSLRGQGLRYMNTEAFF	TGCGCCAGCAGCTTGCGCGGACAGGGATTGAGGTACATGAACACTGAAGCTTTCTTT
TRBD1	-	TRBV25-1	TRBJ2-2	CASSERTGTANTGELFF	TGTGCCAGCAGTGAACGGACCGGGACAGCGAACACCGGGGAGCTGTTTTTT
-	-	TRBV25-1	TRBJ1-1	CASSEWEERPMNTEAFF	TGTGCCAGCAGTGAATGGGAGGAGAGACCTATGAACACTGAAGCTTTCTTT
-	-	TRBV27	TRBJ1-1	CASSLFPTGLGTEAFF	TGTGCCAGCAGCCTCTTCCCCACAGGGCTGGGAACTGAAGCTTTCTTT
-	few	TRBV2	TRBJ1-2	CASSEGVRGGYGYTF	TGTGCCAGCAGTGAGGGCGTCAGGGGAGGGTATGGCTACACCTTC
TRBD1	-	TRBV10-3	TRBJ1-1	CAVETGGFYTEAFF	TGTGCCGTCGAGACAGGGGGCTTCTACACTGAAGCTTTCTTT
-	-	TRBV7-2	TRBJ2-1	CASSPPFLGPNEQFF	TGTGCCAGCAGCCCCCCCTTTCTGGGCCCTAATGAGCAGTTCTTC
TRBD2	-	TRBV7-6	TRBJ2-7	CASSAFLAGADYEQYF	TGTGCCAGCAGCGCCTTCCTAGCGGGGGCTGACTACGAGCAGTACTTC
-	-	TRBV7-8	TRBJ2-7	CASSLMEGNEQYF	TGTGCCAGCAGCTTAATGGAGGGTAACGAGCAGTACTTC
TRBD2	-	TRBV5-8	TRBJ2-1	CASSLEWGAGGADEQFF	TGTGCCAGCAGCTTGGAGTGGGGAGCGGGGGGAGCGGATGAGCAGTTCTTC
TRBD1	-	TRBV9	TRBJ1-2	CASSLDRDDGYTF	TGTGCCAGCAGCCTTGACAGGGACGACGGCTACACCTTC
TRBD2	-	TRBV5-1	TRBJ2-6	CASLAATGANVLTF	TGCGCCAGCCTAGCGGCAACCGGGGCCAACGTCCTGACTTTC
TRBD2	-	TRBV5-1	TRBJ2-5	CASGASGDTLKETQYF	TGCGCCAGCGGGGCTAGCGGGGATACCCTTAAAGAGACCCAGTACTTC
TRBD1	-	TRBV25-1	TRBJ1-1	CASSKTGGTEAFF	TGTGCCAGCAGTAAGACAGGGGGCACTGAAGCTTTCTTT
TRBD1	-	TRBV15	TRBJ2-7	CATSRDKVGTGEDEQYF	TGTGCCACCAGCAGAGATAAGGTGGGGACAGGGGAGGACGAGCAGTACTTC
TRBD1	medium-sized	TRBV13	TRBJ2-7	CASSGRQGNAYEQYF	TGTGCCAGCAGCGGCAGACAGGGGAACGCCTACGAGCAGTACTTC
-	once	TRBV6-1	TRBJ2-1	CASSEQAISYNEQFF	TGTGCCAGCAGTGAACAGGCGATCTCCTACAATGAGCAGTTCTTC
-	-	TRBV5-4	TRBJ2-7	CASSLMGRGYPREQYF	TGTGCCAGCAGCTTGATGGGCAGGGGTTATCCGCGGGAGCAGTACTTC
-	once	TRBV10-3	TRBJ1-2	CAIRGSGQSLPYTF	TGTGCCATCAGGGGATCTGGACAGAGTCTCCCCTACACCTTC
-	-	TRBV7-8	TRBJ2-3	CASSLRGAGRSDTQYF	TGTGCCAGCAGCTTAAGGGGGGCAGGACGATCAGATACGCAGTATTTT
-	-	TRBV6-5	TRBJ2-4	CASSYNQGVIQYF	TGTGCCAGCAGTTACAACCAGGGAGTCATTCAGTACTTC
TRBD2	-	TRBV7-2	TRBJ2-2	CASSPSLAGGQGGELFF	TGTGCCAGCAGCCCGAGCCTAGCGGGGGGGCAGGGCGGGGAGCTGTTTTTT